This T cell receptor (beta chain) was recovered during a study of beta chain features in type 1 diabetes. V was cut by 8 bases and J by 0 bases, with 11 bases left in between. This CDR3 has 14 amino acids. Germline CDR1 SGHAT, CDR2 FQNNGV. This clone was detected a few times. The isolated RNA, all of it, was reverse transcribed, so expressed TCRB transcripts were what got sequenced. Sequenced by immunoSEQ multiplex PCR; TCRdb stores in-frame clones only, minus some. The sample includes about 160,000 clones, approximately 9% seen only once; the top ten take 2.3%. The chain has TRBV11-2 and TRBJ2-1; D is undetermined. The sample was central memory CD4+ T cells from blood. This sequence was found in a woman between 18 and 30 years old in good health. The CDR3 nucleotides are TGTGCCAGCCGCCGCGTGAGCTCCTACAATGAGCAGTTCTTC. This encodes CASRRVSSYNEQFF.